Detailed here is one TCR beta chain. This may be a read error: a much more frequent sequence differs by one nucleotide. This specimen belongs to a study of kidney transplant recipient with SARS-CoV-2 infection. From the reads, TCRdb called clonotypes with MiXCR, one entry per CDR3 protein. This sample has roughly 230,000 distinct CDR3 sequences, with around 30% found just once. The specimen comprised a blood sample, sampled at baseline and around day 120 from a kidney transplant recipient. This clonotype was obtained from a male patient in his thirties who had COVID-19 and was a kidney transplant recipient. The graft donor may have contributed some T cells.

The CDR3 DNA sequence: TGTGCCAGGAGAATATACGTACCAGGAAAGACCTATGGCTACACCTTC. Protein sequence: CARRIYVPGKTYGYTF. This rearrangement joins TRBV5-4 to TRBJ1-2, with D uncertain. This CDR3 spans 16 amino acids. Trimming shortened V by 8 bases and J by 4 bases, and 24 bases separated the two germline ends. Germline-derived CDR1 and CDR2 are SGHNT and YYREEE (reference sequence). The full variable domain, its missing parts supplied by reference TRBV5-4 and TRBJ1-2, is ETGVTQSPTHLIKTRGQQVTLRCSSQSGHNTVSWYQQALGQGPQFIFQYYREEENGRGNFPPRFSGLQFPNYSSELNVNALELDDSALYLCARRIYVPGKTYGYTFGSGTRLTVV.